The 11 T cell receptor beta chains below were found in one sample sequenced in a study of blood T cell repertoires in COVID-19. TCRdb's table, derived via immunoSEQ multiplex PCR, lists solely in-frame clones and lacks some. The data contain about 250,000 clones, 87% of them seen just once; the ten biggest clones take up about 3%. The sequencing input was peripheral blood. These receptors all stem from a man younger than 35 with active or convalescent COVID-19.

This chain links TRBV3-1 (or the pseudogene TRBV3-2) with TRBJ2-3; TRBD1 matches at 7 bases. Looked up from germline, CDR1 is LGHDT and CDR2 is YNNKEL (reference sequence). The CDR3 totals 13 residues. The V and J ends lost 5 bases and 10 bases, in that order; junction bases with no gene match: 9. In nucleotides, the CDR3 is TGTGCCAGCAGCGAAAACGTACAGGGGTCGCAGTATTTT. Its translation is CASSENVQGSQYF.

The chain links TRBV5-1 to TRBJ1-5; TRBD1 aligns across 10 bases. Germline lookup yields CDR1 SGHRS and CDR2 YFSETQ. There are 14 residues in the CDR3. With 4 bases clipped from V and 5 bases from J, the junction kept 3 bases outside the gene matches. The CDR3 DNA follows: TGCGCCAGCAGCACCGGGACAGGGGATCAGCCCCAGCATTTT. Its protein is CASSTGTGDQPQHF. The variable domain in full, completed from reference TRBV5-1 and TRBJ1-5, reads KAGVTQTPRYLIKTRGQQVTLSCSPISGHRSVSWYQQTPGQGLQFLFEYFSETQRNKGNFPGRFSGRQFSNSRSEMNVSTLELGDSALYLCASSTGTGDQPQHFGDGTRLSIL.

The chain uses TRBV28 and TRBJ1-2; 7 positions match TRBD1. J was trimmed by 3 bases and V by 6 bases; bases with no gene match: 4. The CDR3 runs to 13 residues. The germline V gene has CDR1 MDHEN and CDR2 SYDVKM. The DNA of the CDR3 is TGTGCCAGCAGACTAGGACAGGACTATGGCTACACCTTC. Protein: CASRLGQDYGYTF.

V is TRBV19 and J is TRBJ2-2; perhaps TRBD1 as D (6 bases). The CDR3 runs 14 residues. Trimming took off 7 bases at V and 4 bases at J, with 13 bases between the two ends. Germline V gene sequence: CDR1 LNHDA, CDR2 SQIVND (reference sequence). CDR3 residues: CASKGDPSTGELFF. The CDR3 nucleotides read TGTGCCAGTAAGGGGGACCCATCCACCGGGGAGCTGTTTTTT.

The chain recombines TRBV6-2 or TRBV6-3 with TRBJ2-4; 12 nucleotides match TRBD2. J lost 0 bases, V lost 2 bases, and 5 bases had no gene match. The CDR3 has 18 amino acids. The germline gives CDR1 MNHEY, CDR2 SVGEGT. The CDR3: CASSYGTSGRVAKNIQYF. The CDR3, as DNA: TGTGCCAGCAGTTACGGGACTAGCGGGCGGGTAGCCAAAAACATTCAGTACTTC.

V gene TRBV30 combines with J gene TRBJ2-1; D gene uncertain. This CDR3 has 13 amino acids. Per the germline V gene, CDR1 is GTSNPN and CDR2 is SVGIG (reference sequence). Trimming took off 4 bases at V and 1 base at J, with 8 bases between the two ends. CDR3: CAWTVGSYNEQFF. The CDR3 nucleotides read TGTGCCTGGACCGTCGGGTCCTACAATGAGCAGTTCTTC.

CDR3 sequence (DNA): TGTGCCAGCAGCCGTCTGGGGACAGGGGGCGCGGACGGGGAGCTGTTTTTT. Amino acid sequence: CASSRLGTGGADGELFF. The V call is TRBV14, the J call TRBJ2-2; 12 bases are shared with TRBD1. This CDR3 is 17 amino acids long. Unmatched junction bases numbered 10, after V lost 4 bases and J lost 7 bases. Germline lookup yields CDR1 SGHDN and CDR2 FVKESK.

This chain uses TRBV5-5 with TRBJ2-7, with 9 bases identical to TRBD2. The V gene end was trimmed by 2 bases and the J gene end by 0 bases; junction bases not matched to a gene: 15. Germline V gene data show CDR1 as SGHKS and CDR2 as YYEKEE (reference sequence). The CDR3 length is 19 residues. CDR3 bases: TGTGCCAGCAGCTTTCCGGGACACCGAGCGGGAGGAGGCTCCTACGAGCAGTACTTC. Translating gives CASSFPGHRAGGGSYEQYF.

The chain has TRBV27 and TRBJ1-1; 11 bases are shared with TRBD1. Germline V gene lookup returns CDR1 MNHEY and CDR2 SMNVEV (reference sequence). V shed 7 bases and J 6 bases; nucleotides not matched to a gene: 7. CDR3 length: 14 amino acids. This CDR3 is CASTWTGGESEAFF. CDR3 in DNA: TGTGCCAGCACTTGGACAGGGGGCGAATCTGAAGCTTTCTTT.

In DNA form, the CDR3 reads TGCGCCAGCAGGCGTACAGGGGAGGTAAACACCGGGGAGCTGTTTTTT. This gives the protein CASRRTGEVNTGELFF. The chain recombines TRBV5-1 with TRBJ2-2; the D gene is possibly TRBD1 (7 bases). In germline, CDR1 is SGHRS, CDR2 YFSETQ. The V end was cut by 5 bases, the J end by 2 bases, with 16 bases between. CDR3 length: 16 residues.

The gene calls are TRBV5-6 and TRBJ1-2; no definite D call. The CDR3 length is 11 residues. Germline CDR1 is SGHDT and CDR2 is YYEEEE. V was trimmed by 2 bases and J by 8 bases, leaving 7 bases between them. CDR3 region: CASSFGVGYTF. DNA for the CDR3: TGTGCCAGCAGCTTCGGTGTGGGCTACACCTTC.